This T cell receptor (beta chain) was found in a study of blood T cells in healthy people across ages. CDR1 is DFQATT and CDR2 is SNEGSKA in the germline V gene (reference sequence). The V and J ends lost 4 bases and 0 bases, in that order; junction bases with no gene match: 15. CDR3 length: 18 residues. Using a J-beta primer mix together with a sample-barcoded 5' primer, a second PCR was run for roughly 6 to 11 cycles. TCRdb re-called the 5' RACE reads through MiXCR, storing one row per CDR3 protein. Of over a million distinct CDR3 sequences in the sample, around 59% were seen once. This rearrangement joins TRBV20-1 to TRBJ2-1, with 7 bases fitting TRBD2. The sequenced sample was blood. The TCR was taken from a man aged 18 to 30 in good health. CDR3 bases: TGCAGTGCTACTGAGGGTACTAGCGTATTAAGCTCCTACAATGAGCAGTTCTTC. It translates to CSATEGTSVLSSYNEQFF.